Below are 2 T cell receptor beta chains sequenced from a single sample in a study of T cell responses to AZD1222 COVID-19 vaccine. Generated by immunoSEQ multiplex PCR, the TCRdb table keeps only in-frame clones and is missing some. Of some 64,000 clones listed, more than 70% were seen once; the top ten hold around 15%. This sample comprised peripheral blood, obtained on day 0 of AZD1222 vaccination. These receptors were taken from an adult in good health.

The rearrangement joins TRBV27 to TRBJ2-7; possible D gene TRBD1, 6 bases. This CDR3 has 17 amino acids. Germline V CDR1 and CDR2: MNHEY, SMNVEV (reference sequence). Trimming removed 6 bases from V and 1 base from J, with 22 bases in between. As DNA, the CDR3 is TGTGCCAGCAGCACTACGACAGGTCTGGGACAATCCTACGAGCAGTACTTC. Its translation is CASSTTTGLGQSYEQYF.

The DNA of the CDR3 is TGTGCCAGCCAGTCGGGGGCAGAACATGGCTACACCTTC. Translation: CASQSGAEHGYTF. The chain recombines TRBV6-5 with TRBJ1-2; a possible D gene is TRBD1 (6 bases). V lost 8 bases to trimming and J lost 6 bases, with 16 bases between them. The germline V gene encodes CDR1 MNHEY and CDR2 SVGAGI. The CDR3 spans 13 residues.